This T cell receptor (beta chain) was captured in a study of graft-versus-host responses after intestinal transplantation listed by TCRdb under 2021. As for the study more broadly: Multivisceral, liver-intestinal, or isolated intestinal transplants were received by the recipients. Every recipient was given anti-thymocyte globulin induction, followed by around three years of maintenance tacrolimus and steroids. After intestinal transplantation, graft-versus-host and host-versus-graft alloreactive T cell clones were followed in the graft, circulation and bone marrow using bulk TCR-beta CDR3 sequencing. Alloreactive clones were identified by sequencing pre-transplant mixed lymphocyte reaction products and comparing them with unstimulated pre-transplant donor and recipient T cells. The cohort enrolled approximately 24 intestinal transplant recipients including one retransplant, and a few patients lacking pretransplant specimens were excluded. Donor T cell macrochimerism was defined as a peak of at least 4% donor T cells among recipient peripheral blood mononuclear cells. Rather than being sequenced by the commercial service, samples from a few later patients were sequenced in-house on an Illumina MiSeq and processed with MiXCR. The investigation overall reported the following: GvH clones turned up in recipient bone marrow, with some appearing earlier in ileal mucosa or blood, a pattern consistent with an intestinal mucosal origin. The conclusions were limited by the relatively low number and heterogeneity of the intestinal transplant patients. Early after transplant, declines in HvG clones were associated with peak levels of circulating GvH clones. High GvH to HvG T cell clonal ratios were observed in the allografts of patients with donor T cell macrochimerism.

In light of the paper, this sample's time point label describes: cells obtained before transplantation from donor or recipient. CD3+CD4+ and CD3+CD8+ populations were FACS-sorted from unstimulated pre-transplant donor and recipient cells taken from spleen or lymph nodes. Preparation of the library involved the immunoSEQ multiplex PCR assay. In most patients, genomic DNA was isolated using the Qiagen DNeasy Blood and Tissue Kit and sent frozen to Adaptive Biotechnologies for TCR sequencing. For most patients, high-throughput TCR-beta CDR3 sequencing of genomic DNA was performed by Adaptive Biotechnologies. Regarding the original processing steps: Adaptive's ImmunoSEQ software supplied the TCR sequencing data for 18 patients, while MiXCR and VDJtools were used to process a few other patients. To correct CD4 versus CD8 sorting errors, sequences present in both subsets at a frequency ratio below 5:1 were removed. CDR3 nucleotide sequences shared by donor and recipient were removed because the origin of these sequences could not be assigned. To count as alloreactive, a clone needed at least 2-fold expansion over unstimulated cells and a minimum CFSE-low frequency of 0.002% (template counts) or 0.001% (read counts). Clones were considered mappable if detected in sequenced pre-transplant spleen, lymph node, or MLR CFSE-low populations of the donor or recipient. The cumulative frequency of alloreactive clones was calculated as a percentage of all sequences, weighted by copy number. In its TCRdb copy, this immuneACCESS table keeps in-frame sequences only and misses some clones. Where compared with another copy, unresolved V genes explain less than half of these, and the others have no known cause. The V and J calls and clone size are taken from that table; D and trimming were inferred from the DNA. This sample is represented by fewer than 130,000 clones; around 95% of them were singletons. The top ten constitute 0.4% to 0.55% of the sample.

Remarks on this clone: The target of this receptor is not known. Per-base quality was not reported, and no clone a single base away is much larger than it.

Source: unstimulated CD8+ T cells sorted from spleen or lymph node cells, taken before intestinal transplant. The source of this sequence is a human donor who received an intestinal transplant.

At the DNA level, the sequence is TGTGCCAGCAGGACAGGGATAATGGCGAGCAATCAGCCCCAGCATTTT. Its protein product is CASRTGIMASNQPQHF. The V gene is TRBV27 and the J gene is TRBJ1-5; TRBD1 aligns with 7 central bases. CDR1 and CDR2 (MNHEY, SMNVEV) derive from the germline V gene (reference sequence). The CDR3 numbers 16 residues from cysteine through phenylalanine. The read is trimmed to its CDR3 DNA, 48 bases read in frame from base 1. The V end gives up 6 bases and the J end 1 base, leaving 9 bases in the junction not matched to a gene.